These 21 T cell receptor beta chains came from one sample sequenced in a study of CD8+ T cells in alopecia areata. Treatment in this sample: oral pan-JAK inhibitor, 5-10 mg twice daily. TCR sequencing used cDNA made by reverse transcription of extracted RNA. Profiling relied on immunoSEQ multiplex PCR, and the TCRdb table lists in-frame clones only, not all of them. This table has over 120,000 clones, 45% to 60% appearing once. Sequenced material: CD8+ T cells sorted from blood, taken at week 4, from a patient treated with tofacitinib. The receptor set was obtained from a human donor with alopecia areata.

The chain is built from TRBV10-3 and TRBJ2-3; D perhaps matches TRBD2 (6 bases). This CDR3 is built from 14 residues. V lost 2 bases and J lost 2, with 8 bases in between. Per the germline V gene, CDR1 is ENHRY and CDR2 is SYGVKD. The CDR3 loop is CAISEGGNTDTQYF. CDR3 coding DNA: TGTGCCATCAGTGAGGGGGGGAACACAGATACGCAGTATTTT.

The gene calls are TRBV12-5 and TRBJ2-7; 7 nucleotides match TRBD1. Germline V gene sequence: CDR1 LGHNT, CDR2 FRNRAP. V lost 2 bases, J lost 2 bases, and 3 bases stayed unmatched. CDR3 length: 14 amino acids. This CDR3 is CASGLRQGPYEQYF. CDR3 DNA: TGTGCTAGTGGTTTGAGACAGGGCCCCTACGAGCAGTACTTC.

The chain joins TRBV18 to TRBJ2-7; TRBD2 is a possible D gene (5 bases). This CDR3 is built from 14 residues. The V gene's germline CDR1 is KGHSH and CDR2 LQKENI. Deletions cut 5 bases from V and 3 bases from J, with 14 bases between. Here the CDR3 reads CASSSSGRDYEQYF. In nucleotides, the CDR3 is TGTGCCAGCTCATCATCGGGCCGGGACTACGAGCAGTACTTC.

The CDR3 region has the DNA TGTGCCAGCAGCCAACAGCGGGGGGAGACCCAGTACTTC. The encoded protein is CASSQQRGETQYF. This sequence joins TRBV4-2 and TRBJ2-5, with TRBD2 matching 8 bases. CDR1 LGHNA and CDR2 YNFKEQ come from the germline V gene. The CDR3 is made up of 13 amino acids. V shed 2 bases and J 5 bases; nucleotides not matched to a gene: 1.

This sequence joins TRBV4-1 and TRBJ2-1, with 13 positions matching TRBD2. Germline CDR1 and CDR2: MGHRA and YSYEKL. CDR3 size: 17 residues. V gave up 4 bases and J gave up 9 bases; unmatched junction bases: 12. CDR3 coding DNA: TGCGCCAGCAGCCCACGGACTAGCGGGGGTCTGTCGATTGAGCAGTTCTTC. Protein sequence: CASSPRTSGGLSIEQFF.

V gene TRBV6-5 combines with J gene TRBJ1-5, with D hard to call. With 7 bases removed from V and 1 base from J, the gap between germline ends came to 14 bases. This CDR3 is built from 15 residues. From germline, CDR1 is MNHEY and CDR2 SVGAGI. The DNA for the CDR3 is TGTGCCAGCACATCAGACCTAACCAGCAATCAGCCCCAGCATTTT. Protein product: CASTSDLTSNQPQHF.

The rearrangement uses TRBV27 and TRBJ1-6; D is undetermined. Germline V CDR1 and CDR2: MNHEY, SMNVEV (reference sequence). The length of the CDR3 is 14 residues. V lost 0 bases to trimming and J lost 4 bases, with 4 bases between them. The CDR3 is CASSLSPYNSPLHF. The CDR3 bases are TGTGCCAGCAGTTTATCGCCATATAATTCACCCCTCCACTTT.

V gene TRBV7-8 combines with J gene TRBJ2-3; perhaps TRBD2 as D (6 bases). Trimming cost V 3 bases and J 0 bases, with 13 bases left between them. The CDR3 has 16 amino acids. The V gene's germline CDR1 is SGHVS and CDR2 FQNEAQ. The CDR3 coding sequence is TGTGCCAGCAGCTTTCTGCGGGGAGCTAGCACAGATACGCAGTATTTT. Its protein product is CASSFLRGASTDTQYF.

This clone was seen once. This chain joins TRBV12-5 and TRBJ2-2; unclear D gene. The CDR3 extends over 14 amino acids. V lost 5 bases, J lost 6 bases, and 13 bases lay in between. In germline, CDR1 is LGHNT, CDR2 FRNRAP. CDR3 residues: CASGRDPSPGELFF. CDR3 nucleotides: TGTGCTAGTGGTCGTGACCCTTCCCCCGGGGAGCTGTTTTTT. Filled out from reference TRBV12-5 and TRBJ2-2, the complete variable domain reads DARVTQTPRHKVTEMGQEVTMRCQPILGHNTVFWYRQTMMQGLELLAYFRNRAPLDDSGMPKDRFSAEMPDATLATLKIQPSEPRDSAVYFCASGRDPSPGELFFGEGSRLTVL.

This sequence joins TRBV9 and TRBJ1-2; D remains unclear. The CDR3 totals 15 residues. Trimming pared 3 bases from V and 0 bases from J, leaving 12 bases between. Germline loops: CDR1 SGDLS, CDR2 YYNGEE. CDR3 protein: CASSDSMVANYGYTF. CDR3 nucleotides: TGTGCCAGCAGCGATTCTATGGTGGCTAACTATGGCTACACCTTC.

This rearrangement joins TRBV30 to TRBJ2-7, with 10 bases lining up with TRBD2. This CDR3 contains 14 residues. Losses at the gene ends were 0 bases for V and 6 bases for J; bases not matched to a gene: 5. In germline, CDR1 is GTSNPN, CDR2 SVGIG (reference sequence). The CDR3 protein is CAWSVLAGSSEQYF. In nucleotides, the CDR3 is TGTGCCTGGAGTGTACTAGCGGGGTCTAGCGAGCAGTACTTC.

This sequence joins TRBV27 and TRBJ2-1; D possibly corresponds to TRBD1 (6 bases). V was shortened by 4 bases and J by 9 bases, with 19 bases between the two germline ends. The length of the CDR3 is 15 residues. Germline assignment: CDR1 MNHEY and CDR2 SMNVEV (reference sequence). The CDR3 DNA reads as TGTGCCAGCAGTTCATCAACAGGGACCCACAGTGAGCAGTTCTTC. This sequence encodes CASSSSTGTHSEQFF.

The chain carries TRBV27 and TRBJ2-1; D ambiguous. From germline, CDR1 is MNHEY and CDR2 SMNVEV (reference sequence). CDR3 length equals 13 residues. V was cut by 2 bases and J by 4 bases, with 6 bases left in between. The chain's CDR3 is CASSLPPYNEQFF. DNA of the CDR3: TGTGCCAGCAGTTTACCCCCGTACAATGAGCAGTTCTTC.

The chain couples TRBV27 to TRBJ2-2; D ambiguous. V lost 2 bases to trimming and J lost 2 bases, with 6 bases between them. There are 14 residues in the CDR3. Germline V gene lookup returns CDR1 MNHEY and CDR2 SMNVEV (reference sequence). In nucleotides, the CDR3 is TGTGCCAGCAGTTTACAGAGAAACACCGGGGAGCTGTTTTTT. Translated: CASSLQRNTGELFF.

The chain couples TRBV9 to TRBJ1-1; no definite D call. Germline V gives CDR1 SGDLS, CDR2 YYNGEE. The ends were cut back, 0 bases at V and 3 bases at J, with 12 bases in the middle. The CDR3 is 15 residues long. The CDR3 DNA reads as TGTGCCAGCAGCGTAGGTTTCGGGATGGACACTGAAGCTTTCTTT. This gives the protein CASSVGFGMDTEAFF.

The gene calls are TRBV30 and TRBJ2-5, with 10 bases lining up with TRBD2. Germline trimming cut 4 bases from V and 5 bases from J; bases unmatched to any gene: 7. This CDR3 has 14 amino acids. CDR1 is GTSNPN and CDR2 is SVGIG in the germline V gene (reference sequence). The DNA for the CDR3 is TGTGCCTGGAACGAGCGGGGGGGTTTTGAGACCCAGTACTTC. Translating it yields CAWNERGGFETQYF.

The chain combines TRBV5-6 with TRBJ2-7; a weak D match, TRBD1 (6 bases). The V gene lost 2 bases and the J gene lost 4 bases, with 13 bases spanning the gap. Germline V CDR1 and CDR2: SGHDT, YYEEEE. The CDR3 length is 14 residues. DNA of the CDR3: TGTGCCAGCAGCTTTGGGACATCCTTATACGAGCAGTACTTC. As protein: CASSFGTSLYEQYF.

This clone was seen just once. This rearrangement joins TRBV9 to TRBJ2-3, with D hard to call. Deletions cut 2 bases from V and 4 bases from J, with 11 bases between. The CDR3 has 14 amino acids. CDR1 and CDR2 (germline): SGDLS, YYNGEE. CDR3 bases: TGTGCCAGCAGCGTTGGTGGAACCGCAGATACGCAGTATTTT. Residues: CASSVGGTADTQYF.

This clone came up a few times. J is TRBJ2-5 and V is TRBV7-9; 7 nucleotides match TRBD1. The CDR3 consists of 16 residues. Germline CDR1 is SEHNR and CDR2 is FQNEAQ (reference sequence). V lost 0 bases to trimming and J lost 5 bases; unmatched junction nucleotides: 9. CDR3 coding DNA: TGTGCCAGCAGCTTAGCCCTTGACAGGGTTATGGAGACCCAGTACTTC. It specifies CASSLALDRVMETQYF. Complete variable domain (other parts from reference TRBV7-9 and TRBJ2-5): DTGVSQNPRHKITKRGQNVTFRCDPISEHNRLYWYRQTLGQGPEFLTYFQNEAQLEKSRLLSDRFSAERPKGSFSTLEIQRTEQGDSAMYLCASSLALDRVMETQYFGPGTRLLVL.

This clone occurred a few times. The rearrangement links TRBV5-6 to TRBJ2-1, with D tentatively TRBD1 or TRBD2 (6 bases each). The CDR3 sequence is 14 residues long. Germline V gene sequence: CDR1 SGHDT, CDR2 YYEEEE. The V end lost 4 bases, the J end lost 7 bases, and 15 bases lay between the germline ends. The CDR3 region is CASSDQTGGNEQFF. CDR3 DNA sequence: TGTGCCAGCAGCGATCAGACAGGAGGGAATGAGCAGTTCTTC.

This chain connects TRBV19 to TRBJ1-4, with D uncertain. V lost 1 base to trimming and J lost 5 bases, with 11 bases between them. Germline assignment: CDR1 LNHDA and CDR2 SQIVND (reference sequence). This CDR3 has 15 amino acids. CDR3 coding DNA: TGTGCCAGTAGTATAGTGTGGCCGTTCAATGAAAAACTGTTTTTT. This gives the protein CASSIVWPFNEKLFF.